This T cell receptor beta chain was sequenced in a study of blood T cell repertoires in COVID-19. On the study more broadly: Spain, Italy and the United States supplied samples that represented acute and convalescent COVID-19.

In the original analysis: Estimation of nucleated cell counts was performed using reference gene primer amplification. This table comes from immunoSEQ multiplex PCR, and its TCRdb copy is limited to in-frame clones, with some not included. V, J and clone size were drawn from that table, and D and trimming were deduced from the DNA. The sample lists 200,000 to 300,000 clones, around 87% occurring once. Germline V gene sequence: CDR1 SGHTA, CDR2 FQGTGA. V lost 5 bases and J 4 bases, leaving 23 bases between the germline ends. The CDR3 loop spans 17 amino acids. The origin of this receptor is a woman aged 25 to 39 who had recovered from COVID-19. The chain uses TRBV7-3 and TRBJ1-1; no reliable D call. The sample taken for sequencing was peripheral blood. Here the CDR3 DNA reads TGTGCCAGCAGCCCCAGTACTGGCCCCCCCGGGAGCACTGAAGCTTTCTTT. It is translated as CASSPSTGPPGSTEAFF.